This paragraph covers one T cell receptor delta chain sequence. This sample is part of a study of gamma-delta chains in newborns, infants, children. In the study overall: Microbial exposure reportedly drives polyclonal innate γδ T cell expansion after birth.

From germline, CDR1 is GEAIGNYY and CDR2 EKD. Deletions cut 0 bases from V and 2 bases from J, with 13 bases between. This CDR3 spans 18 amino acids. TCRdb redid the clone calls on the reads with CATT. The table includes 3,500 to 5,000 delta-chain clones, 6.2% detected once. Input material: blood. This sequence joins TRDV2 and TRDJ3; D may be TRDD3 (6 bases). The TCR comes from a child who was a newborn, infant or young child, either healthy, febrile or measles-vaccinated (not recorded which). Here the CDR3 reads CACDTVGDFPWDTRQMFF. DNA for the CDR3: TGTGCCTGTGACACCGTTGGGGATTTTCCCTGGGACACCCGACAGATGTTTTTC.